The 18 T cell receptor beta chains given below trace back to one sample, sequenced in a study of identical twins. TCRdb re-derived calls from the 5' RACE reads in MiXCR, one entry per CDR3 protein. Here the sample spans around 960,000 distinct CDR3 sequences, around 12% being singletons. These data also featured in a second study, about yellow fever vaccine responses in identical twins.

Sequencing was carried out using PBMCs. These receptor sequences come from a woman between 18 and 29 years old in good health.

This clonotype was recorded a few times. This rearrangement joins TRBV3-1 to TRBJ2-6, with a weak D call TRBD2 (7 bases). The V gene's germline CDR1 is LGHDT and CDR2 YNNKEL (reference sequence). Trimming stripped 1 base from V and 0 bases from J, with 10 bases between. This CDR3 is built from 17 residues. In nucleotides, the CDR3 is TGTGCCAGCAGCCAAGGGGCGGGGGCCTCTGGGGCCAACGTCCTGACTTTC. The encoded protein is CASSQGAGASGANVLTF. The full variable domain, rest sourced from reference TRBV3-1 and TRBJ2-6, is DTAVSQTPKYLVTQMGNDKSIKCEQNLGHDTMYWYKQDSKKFLKIMFSYNNKELIINETVPNRFSPKSPDKAHLNLHINSLELGDSAVYFCASSQGAGASGANVLTFGAGSRLTVL.

V usage is TRBV3-1 and J usage is TRBJ2-3; D might be TRBD2 (7 bases). Germline lookup yields CDR1 LGHDT and CDR2 YNNKEL (reference sequence). The V end lost 4 bases, the J end lost 4 bases, and 24 bases lay between the germline ends. The CDR3 runs to 18 residues. This CDR3 reads CASSRRGAGLDVADTQYF. The CDR3 DNA is TGTGCCAGCAGCCGCCGGGGGGCGGGATTAGACGTGGCAGATACGCAGTATTTT.

There are a few counts of this clonotype. The gene calls are TRBV10-3 and TRBJ1-2; maybe TRBD1 (5 bases). V lost 5 bases, J lost 7 bases, and 11 bases lay in between. Per germline, CDR1 ENHRY and CDR2 SYGVKD. The CDR3 totals 12 residues. Here the CDR3 reads CAISRDLSGYTF. For the CDR3, the DNA is TGTGCCATCAGTCGGGACCTGAGTGGCTACACCTTC.

This clonotype appeared many times. The J gene is TRBJ1-1, the V gene TRBV12-3 or TRBV12-4, with D possibly TRBD1 on 6 matching bases. This CDR3 has 14 residues. V was pared by 5 bases and J by 5 bases, with 15 bases between. The DNA for the CDR3 is TGTGCCAGCAGTGAACAGGGAAGGAGGACTGAAGCTTTCTTT. As protein: CASSEQGRRTEAFF.

V usage is TRBV5-1 and J usage is TRBJ2-3; 10 bases map to TRBD2. The CDR3 is 15 residues long. Germline CDR1 is SGHRS and CDR2 is YFSETQ. With 3 bases clipped from V and 6 bases from J, the junction kept 7 bases outside the gene matches. CDR3 sequence (DNA): TGCGCCAGCAGCTCAGCGGGAGGGCCCGCGGATACGCAGTATTTT. This sequence encodes CASSSAGGPADTQYF.

The CDR3 is CSVAGAPTGELFF. In nucleotides, the CDR3 is TGCAGCGTTGCGGGGGCCCCCACCGGGGAGCTGTTTTTT. This rearrangement joins TRBV29-1 to TRBJ2-2; TRBD1 or TRBD2 may be the D gene (6 bases each). Germline V lookup: CDR1 SQVTM, CDR2 ANQGSEA. The CDR3 runs 13 residues. Between the trimmed V and J ends, which lost 4 bases and 4 bases, there was a span of 10 bases.

There are a few counts of this clonotype. The rearrangement links TRBV25-1 to TRBJ2-1; weak D call: TRBD2 (5 bases). Between the trimmed V and J ends, which lost 7 bases and 0 bases, there was a span of 25 bases. The germline gives CDR1 MGHDK, CDR2 SYGVNS. This CDR3 region has 19 residues. Written as DNA, the CDR3 is TGTGCCAGCAAGGGAACCGTCCGGGGTCCGGTCGGCTCCTACAATGAGCAGTTCTTC. It specifies CASKGTVRGPVGSYNEQFF.

The gene calls are TRBV6-5 and TRBJ2-3; D gene unclear. CDR1 and CDR2 (germline): MNHEY, SVGAGI. Trimming pared 0 bases from V and 2 bases from J, leaving 6 bases between. The CDR3 length is 14 residues. The CDR3 bases are TGTGCCAGCAGTTACTCGTCATTCACAGATACGCAGTATTTT. Amino acids: CASSYSSFTDTQYF.

A few counts support this clonotype. The J gene is TRBJ2-1, the V gene TRBV5-1; D is perhaps TRBD1 or TRBD2 (5 bases each). The CDR3 covers 14 residues. Germline V gene data show CDR1 as SGHRS and CDR2 as YFSETQ. Trimming shortened V by 4 bases and J by 4 bases, and 12 bases separated the two germline ends. The CDR3 nucleotides are TGCGCCAGCAGCACCGGGACCCTTTACAATGAGCAGTTCTTC. Its protein product is CASSTGTLYNEQFF.

V is TRBV7-6 and J is TRBJ2-7; maybe TRBD2 (6 bases). CDR3 length: 14 residues. The germline V gene has CDR1 SGHVS and CDR2 FNYEAQ. The V end lost 1 base, the J end lost 5 bases, and 12 bases lay between the germline ends. The CDR3 DNA reads as TGTGCCAGCAGCTTAGTGGGCGGGATAGACGAGCAGTACTTC. Its protein is CASSLVGGIDEQYF.

V usage is TRBV3-1 and J usage is TRBJ1-1; no definite D call. Germline V gives CDR1 LGHDT, CDR2 YNNKEL (reference sequence). The CDR3 runs 14 residues. Trimming left V 1 base short and J 4 bases short, with 10 bases between. This chain's CDR3 is CASSQVGLGTEAFF. DNA for the CDR3: TGTGCCAGCAGCCAAGTGGGGTTGGGCACTGAAGCTTTCTTT.

The V call is TRBV11-2, the J call TRBJ2-3; the D gene is possibly TRBD1 (5 bases). The germline gives CDR1 SGHAT, CDR2 FQNNGV. V was trimmed by 5 bases and J by 6 bases, leaving 18 bases between them. This CDR3 has 15 amino acids. Here the CDR3 DNA reads TGTGCCAGCAGCCTCACAGGCGGACCCTTGGATACGCAGTATTTT. This encodes CASSLTGGPLDTQYF.

The CDR3 coding sequence is TGTGCCAGCAGTTTATACCCGGACAGGGGGCCCGGGGAGCTGTTTTTT. Translated: CASSLYPDRGPGELFF. The V and J genes are TRBV27 and TRBJ2-2; the match to TRBD1 covers 11 bases. From germline, CDR1 is MNHEY and CDR2 SMNVEV (reference sequence). The CDR3 has 16 amino acids. Trimming cost V 1 base and J 6 bases; bases outside gene matches: 4.

This clonotype showed up many times. The chain links TRBV7-6 to TRBJ2-5; 8 nucleotides agree with TRBD2. With V trimmed by 1 base and J by 6 bases, 10 bases remained unmatched. Germline loops: CDR1 SGHVS, CDR2 FNYEAQ. This CDR3 has 16 amino acids. CDR3 nucleotide sequence: TGTGCCAGCAGCTTAGGGTCTCTAGCGGGCTCTAAGACCCAGTACTTC. It yields the protein CASSLGSLAGSKTQYF.

This clonotype was seen ten or more times. The chain links TRBV10-3 to TRBJ1-2, with D possibly being TRBD1 (6 bases). The germline CDR1 and CDR2 sequences are ENHRY and SYGVKD. The CDR3 totals 13 residues. Trimming left V 11 bases short and J 4 bases short, with 17 bases between. The CDR3 DNA is TGTGCCTCCCGGGACACACTTATCTATGGCTACACCTTC. Its translation: CASRDTLIYGYTF.

This clonotype was detected only a few times. The chain links TRBV14 to TRBJ2-1, with 9 bases aligning to TRBD2. Germline assignment: CDR1 SGHDN and CDR2 FVKESK. V lost 4 bases to trimming and J lost 2 bases; unmatched junction nucleotides: 6. The CDR3 has 16 amino acids. The CDR3 bases are TGTGCCAGCAGCCCTGGACTAGCGTTCCCCTACAATGAGCAGTTCTTC. Its translation: CASSPGLAFPYNEQFF.

V usage is TRBV7-6 and J usage is TRBJ2-7; D is unclear. Deletions cut 1 base from V and 3 bases from J, with 4 bases between. Germline CDR1 is SGHVS and CDR2 is FNYEAQ. The CDR3 spans 12 residues. The CDR3 loop reads CASSLDIYEQYV. In DNA form, the CDR3 reads TGTGCCAGCAGCTTAGACATCTACGAGCAGTACGTC.

This clonotype was detected a few times. The chain uses TRBV10-2 and TRBJ1-5, with 10 bases that match TRBD1. Germline-derived CDR1 and CDR2 are WSHSY and SAAADI. V lost 1 base, J lost 6 bases, and 3 bases stayed unmatched. The CDR3 loop spans 15 amino acids. The CDR3: CASSEFGTGVQPQHF. In DNA, the CDR3 is TGCGCCAGCAGTGAGTTCGGGACAGGGGTTCAGCCCCAGCATTTT.